The source of this T cell receptor (beta chain) is a study of sequential checkpoint blockade in melanoma. About the research overall: Patients were randomized 1:1 to nivolumab-then-ipilimumab or ipilimumab-then-nivolumab first-line.

Generated by immunoSEQ multiplex PCR, the TCRdb table keeps only in-frame clones and is missing some. This table has some 13,000 clones, roughly 79% appearing once. The treatment denotes: randomized to nivolumab then ipilimumab (arm A) or the reverse (arm B). PBMC sorting kept live CD3+CD8+ cells without CD19 or CD56. This material consisted of CD8+ T cells sorted from blood (inferred from file names), taken from a patient given nivolumab and ipilimumab in sequence. The TCR was taken from a human donor with melanoma.

CDR3 bases: TGTGCCAGCAGCGTATTGGGGAGGCTAGCGGGAGTCCGACACAATGAGCAGTTCTTC. This sequence encodes CASSVLGRLAGVRHNEQFF. V gene TRBV9 combines with J gene TRBJ2-1; 10 positions agree with TRBD2. The germline V gene encodes CDR1 SGDLS and CDR2 YYNGEE. Trimming cost V 1 base and J 5 bases; bases outside gene matches: 15. CDR3 size: 19 residues.